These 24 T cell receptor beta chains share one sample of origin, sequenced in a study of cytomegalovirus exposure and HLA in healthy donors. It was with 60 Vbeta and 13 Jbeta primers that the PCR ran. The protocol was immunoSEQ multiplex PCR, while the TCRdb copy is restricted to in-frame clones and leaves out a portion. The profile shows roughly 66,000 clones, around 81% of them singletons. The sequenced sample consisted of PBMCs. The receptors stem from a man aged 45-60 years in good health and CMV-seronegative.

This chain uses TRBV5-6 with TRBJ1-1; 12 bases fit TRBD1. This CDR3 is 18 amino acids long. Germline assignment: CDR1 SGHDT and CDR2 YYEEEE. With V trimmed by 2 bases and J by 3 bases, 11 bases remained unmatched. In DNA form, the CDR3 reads TGTGCCAGCAGCTTCCCCGAGGGACAGGGGGCCCTTTACACTGAAGCTTTCTTT. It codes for CASSFPEGQGALYTEAFF.

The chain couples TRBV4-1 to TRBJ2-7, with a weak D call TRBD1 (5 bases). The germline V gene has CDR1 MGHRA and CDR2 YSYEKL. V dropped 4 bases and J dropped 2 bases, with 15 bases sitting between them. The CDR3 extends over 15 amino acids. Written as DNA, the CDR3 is TGCGCCAGCAGCCCAGCCGTTTGGGGCCCCTACGAGCAGTACTTC. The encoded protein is CASSPAVWGPYEQYF.

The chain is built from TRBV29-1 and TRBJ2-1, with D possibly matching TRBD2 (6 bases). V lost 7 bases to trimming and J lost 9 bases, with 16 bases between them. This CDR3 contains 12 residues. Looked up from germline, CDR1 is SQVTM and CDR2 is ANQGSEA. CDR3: CSDRRGGLEQFF. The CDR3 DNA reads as TGCAGCGACCGTAGGGGAGGCCTTGAGCAGTTCTTC.

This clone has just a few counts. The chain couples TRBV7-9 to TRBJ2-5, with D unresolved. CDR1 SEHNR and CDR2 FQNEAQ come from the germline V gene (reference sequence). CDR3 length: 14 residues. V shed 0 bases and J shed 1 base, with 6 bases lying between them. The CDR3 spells CASSLAVSQETQYF. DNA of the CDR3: TGTGCCAGCAGCTTAGCGGTCAGCCAAGAGACCCAGTACTTC.

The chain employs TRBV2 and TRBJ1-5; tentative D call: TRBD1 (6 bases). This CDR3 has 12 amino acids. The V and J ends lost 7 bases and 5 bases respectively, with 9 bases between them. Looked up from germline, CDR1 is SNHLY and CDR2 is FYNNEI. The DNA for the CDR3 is TGTGCCAGCACACAGGGCCATCAGCCCCAGCATTTT. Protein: CASTQGHQPQHF. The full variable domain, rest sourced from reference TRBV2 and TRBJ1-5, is EPEVTQTPSHQVTQMGQEVILRCVPISNHLYFYWYRQILGQKVEFLVSFYNNEISEKSEIFDDQFSVERPDGSNFTLKIRSTKLEDSAMYFCASTQGHQPQHFGDGTRLSIL.

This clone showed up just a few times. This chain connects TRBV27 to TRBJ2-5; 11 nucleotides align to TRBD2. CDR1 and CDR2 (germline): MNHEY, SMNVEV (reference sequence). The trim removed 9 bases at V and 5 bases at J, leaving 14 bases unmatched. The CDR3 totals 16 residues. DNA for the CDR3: TGTGCCAGTCCTTCAATAGCGGGAGGGCCAGGTGAGACCCAGTACTTC. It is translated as CASPSIAGGPGETQYF.

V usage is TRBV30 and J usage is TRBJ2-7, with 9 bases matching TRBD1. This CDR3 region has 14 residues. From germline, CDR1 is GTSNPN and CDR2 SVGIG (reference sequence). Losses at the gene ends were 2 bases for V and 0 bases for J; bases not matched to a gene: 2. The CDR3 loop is CAWSRGQGSYEQYF. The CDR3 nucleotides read TGTGCCTGGAGTCGGGGACAGGGCTCCTACGAGCAGTACTTC. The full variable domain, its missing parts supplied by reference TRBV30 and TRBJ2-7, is SQTIHQWPATLVQPVGSPLSLECTVEGTSNPNLYWYRQAAGRGLQLLFYSVGIGQISSEVPQNLSASRPQDRQFILSSKKLLLSDSGFYLCAWSRGQGSYEQYFGPGTRLTVT.

The DNA for the CDR3 is TGTGCCAGCAGTAGGGGGGACAGGTATAATTCACCCCTCCACTTT. Protein: CASSRGDRYNSPLHF. The chain recombines TRBV7-9 with TRBJ1-6, with 8 bases that match TRBD1. Unmatched junction bases numbered 5, after V lost 6 bases and J lost 4 bases. The germline V gene has CDR1 SEHNR and CDR2 FQNEAQ (reference sequence). CDR3 length: 15 residues.

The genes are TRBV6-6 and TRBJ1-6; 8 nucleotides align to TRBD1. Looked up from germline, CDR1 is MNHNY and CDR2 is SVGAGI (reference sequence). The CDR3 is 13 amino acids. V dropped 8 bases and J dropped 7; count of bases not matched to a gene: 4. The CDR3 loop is CASVDRGNSPLHF. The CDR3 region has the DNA TGTGCCAGCGTAGACAGGGGCAATTCACCCCTCCACTTT.

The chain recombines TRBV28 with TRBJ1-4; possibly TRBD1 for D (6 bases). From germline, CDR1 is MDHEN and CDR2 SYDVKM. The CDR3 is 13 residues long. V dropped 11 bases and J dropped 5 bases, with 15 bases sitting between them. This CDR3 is CASLGGGNEKLFF. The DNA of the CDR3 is TGTGCCTCGCTTGGGGGCGGCAATGAAAAACTGTTTTTT.

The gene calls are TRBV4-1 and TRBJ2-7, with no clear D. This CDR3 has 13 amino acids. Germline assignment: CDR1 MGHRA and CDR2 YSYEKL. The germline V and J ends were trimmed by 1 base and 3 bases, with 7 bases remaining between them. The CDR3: CASSQAPVYEQYF. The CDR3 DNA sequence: TGCGCCAGCAGCCAAGCGCCAGTCTACGAGCAGTACTTC.

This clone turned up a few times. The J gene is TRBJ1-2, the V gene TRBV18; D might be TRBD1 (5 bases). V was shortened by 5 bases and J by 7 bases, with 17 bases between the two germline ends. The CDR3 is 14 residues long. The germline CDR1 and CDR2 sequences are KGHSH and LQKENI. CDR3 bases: TGTGCCAGCTCAGAAGGGGACTTTTTGGGTGGCTACACCTTC. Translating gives CASSEGDFLGGYTF.

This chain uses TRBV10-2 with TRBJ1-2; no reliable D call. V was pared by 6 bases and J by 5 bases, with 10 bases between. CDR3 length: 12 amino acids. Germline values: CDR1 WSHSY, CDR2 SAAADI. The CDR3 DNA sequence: TGCGCCAGCAGCCTTCCAGAATATGGCTACACCTTC. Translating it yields CASSLPEYGYTF.

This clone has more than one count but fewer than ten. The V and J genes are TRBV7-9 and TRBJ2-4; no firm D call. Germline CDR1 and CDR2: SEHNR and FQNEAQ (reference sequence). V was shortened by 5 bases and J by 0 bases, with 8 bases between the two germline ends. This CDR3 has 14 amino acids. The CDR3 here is CASSDTVAKNIQYF. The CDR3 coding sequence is TGTGCCAGCAGCGATACAGTAGCCAAAAACATTCAGTACTTC.

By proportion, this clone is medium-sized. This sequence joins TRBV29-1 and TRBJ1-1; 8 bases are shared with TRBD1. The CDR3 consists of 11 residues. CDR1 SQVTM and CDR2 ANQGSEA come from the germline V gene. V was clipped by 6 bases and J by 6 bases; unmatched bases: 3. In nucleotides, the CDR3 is TGCAGCGTAGTGACAGGGGCTGAAGCTTTCTTT. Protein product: CSVVTGAEAFF.

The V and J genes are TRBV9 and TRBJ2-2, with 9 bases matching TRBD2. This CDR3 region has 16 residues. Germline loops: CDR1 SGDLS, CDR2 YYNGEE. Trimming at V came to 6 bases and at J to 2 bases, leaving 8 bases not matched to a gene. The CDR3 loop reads CASTRAGGANTGELFF. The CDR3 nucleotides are TGTGCCAGCACCCGAGCGGGGGGCGCCAACACCGGGGAGCTGTTTTTT.

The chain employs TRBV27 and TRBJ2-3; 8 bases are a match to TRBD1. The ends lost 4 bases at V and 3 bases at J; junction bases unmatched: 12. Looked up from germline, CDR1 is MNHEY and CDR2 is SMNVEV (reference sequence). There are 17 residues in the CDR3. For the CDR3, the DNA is TGTGCCAGCAGTTCAGGGCCGGACAGGGACCGTACAGATACGCAGTATTTT. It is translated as CASSSGPDRDRTDTQYF.

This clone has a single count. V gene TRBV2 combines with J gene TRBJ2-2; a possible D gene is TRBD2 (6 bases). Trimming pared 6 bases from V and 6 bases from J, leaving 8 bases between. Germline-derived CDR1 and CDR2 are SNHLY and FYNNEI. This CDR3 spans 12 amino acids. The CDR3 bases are TGTGCCAGCAGGGAGGGTGCCGGGGAGCTGTTTTTT. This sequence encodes CASREGAGELFF.

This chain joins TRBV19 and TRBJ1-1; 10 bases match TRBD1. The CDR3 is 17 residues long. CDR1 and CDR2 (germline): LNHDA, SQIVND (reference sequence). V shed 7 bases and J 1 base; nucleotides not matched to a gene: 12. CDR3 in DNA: TGTGCCAGTATGGGGACAGGGGTAAGCGGAAGGAACACTGAAGCTTTCTTT. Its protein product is CASMGTGVSGRNTEAFF.

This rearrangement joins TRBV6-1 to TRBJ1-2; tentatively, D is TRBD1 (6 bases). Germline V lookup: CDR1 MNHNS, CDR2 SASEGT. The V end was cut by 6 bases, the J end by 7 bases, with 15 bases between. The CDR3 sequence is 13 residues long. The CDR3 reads CASRGTGNGGYTF. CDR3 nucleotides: TGTGCCAGCAGAGGAACAGGGAACGGTGGCTACACCTTC.

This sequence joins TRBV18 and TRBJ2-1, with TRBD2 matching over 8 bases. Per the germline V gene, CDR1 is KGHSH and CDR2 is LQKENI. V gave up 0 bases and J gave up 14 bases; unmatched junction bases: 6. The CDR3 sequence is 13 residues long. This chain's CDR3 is CASSPPSGKWKFF. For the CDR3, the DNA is TGTGCCAGCTCACCACCTAGCGGGAAATGGAAGTTCTTC.

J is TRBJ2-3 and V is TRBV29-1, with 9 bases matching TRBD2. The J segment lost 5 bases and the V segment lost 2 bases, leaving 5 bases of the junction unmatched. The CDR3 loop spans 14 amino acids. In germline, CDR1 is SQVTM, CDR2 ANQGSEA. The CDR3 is CSVEQREVGDTQYF. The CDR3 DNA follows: TGCAGCGTTGAACAGCGGGAGGTTGGAGATACGCAGTATTTT.

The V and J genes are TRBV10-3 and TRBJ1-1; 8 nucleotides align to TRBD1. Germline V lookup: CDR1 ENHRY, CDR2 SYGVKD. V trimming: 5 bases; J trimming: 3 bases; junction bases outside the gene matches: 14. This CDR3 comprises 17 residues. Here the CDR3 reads CAISTGTGQPRYTEAFF. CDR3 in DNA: TGTGCCATCAGTACTGGGACAGGCCAACCTCGATACACTGAAGCTTTCTTT.

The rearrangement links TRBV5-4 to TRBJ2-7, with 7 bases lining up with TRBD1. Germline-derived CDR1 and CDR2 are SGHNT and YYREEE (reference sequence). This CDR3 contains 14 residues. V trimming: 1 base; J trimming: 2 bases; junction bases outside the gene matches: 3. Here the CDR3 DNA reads TGTGCCAGCAGCTTGCGACAGGGCCCCTACGAGCAGTACTTC. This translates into CASSLRQGPYEQYF.